This TCR beta chain was retrieved from a study of OX40 agonist ivuxolimab in advanced cancers. The CDR3 runs 13 residues. After removal of 7 bases from V and 5 bases from J, the junction contained 5 bases not matched to a gene. Germline V gene data show CDR1 as SNHLY and CDR2 as FYNNEI. The repertoire was sequenced with immunoSEQ multiplex PCR; TCRdb's copy has only in-frame clones and lacks some. The sample lists tens of thousands of clones, 84% occurring once. The clonotype comes from an adult with an advanced solid tumor such as melanoma, head and neck, liver or kidney cancer. V gene TRBV2 combines with J gene TRBJ1-2; TRBD1 aligns across 9 bases. The specimen comprised CD4+ or CD8+ T cells sorted from blood, sampled in a trial of the OX40 agonist ivuxolimab. This CDR3 reads CASTRDRDYGYTF. The CDR3 coding sequence is TGTGCCAGCACCCGGGACAGGGATTATGGCTACACCTTC.